This T cell receptor beta chain is from a study of regulatory T cells in long-lasting Graves disease. Unmatched junction bases numbered 6, after V lost 0 bases and J lost 2 bases. Germline values: CDR1 WNHNN, CDR2 SYGVQD (reference sequence). This CDR3 spans 17 amino acids. The time point is: newly diagnosed GD, antithyroid drugs for less than 3 months. Generation of the TCR library employed RNA extracted from PBMCs. With iRepertoire HTBI primers and Arm-PCR of CDR3 regions, TCR beta libraries were built. Via MiXCR, TCRdb re-called the multiplex PCR reads, giving one row per CDR3 protein. The table includes 450,000 to 600,000 distinct CDR3 sequences, approximately 13% detected once. This clonotype was detected many times. The same specimen was also included in a second study, on T cells in Graves' hyperthyroidism and ophthalmopathy.

Sequenced material: peripheral blood mononuclear cells (PBMCs), taken at new diagnosis, from a patient treated with antithyroid drugs. The chain recombines TRBV10-1 with TRBJ2-1, with 8 bases lining up with TRBD2. The receptor comes from a man aged 25 to 45 with Graves disease. The CDR3 here is CASSESIFSGAYNEQFF. The CDR3 DNA sequence: TGCGCCAGCAGTGAGTCGATTTTTAGCGGGGCCTACAATGAGCAGTTCTTC.